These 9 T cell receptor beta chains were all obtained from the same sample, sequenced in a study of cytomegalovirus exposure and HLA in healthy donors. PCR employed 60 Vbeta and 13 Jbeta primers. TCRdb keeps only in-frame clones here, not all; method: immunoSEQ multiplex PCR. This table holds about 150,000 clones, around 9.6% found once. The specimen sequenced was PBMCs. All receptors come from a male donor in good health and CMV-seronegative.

CDR3 in amino acids: CASSLAAEQFF. The CDR3 coding sequence is TGTGCCAGCAGCTTAGCAGCGGAGCAGTTCTTC. The J gene is TRBJ2-1, the V gene TRBV11-2; D uncertain. Germline CDR1 reads SGHAT; CDR2 reads FQNNGV. Trimming removed 1 base from V and 10 bases from J, with 5 bases in between. The CDR3 length is 11 residues.

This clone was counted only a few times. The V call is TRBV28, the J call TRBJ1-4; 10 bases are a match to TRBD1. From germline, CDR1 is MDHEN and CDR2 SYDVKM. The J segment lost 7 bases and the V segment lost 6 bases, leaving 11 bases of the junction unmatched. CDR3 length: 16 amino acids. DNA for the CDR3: TGTGCCAGCAGATCCGGGACAGGGGAGTCTCGTGAAAAACTGTTTTTT. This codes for CASRSGTGESREKLFF.

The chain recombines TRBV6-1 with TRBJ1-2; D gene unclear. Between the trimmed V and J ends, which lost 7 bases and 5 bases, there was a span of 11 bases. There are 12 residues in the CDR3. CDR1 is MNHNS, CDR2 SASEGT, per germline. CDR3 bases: TGTGCCAGCACCACTTCATATTATGGCTACACCTTC. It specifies CASTTSYYGYTF.

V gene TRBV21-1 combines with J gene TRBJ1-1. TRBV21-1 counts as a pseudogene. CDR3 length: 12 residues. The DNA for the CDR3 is TGTGCCAGCAGCAAAGTTCTCCTAGAGGCTTTCTTT. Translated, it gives CASSKVLLEAFF.

Here the CDR3 reads CASSLPGQTFYEQYF. In DNA form, the CDR3 reads TGTGCCAGCAGCTTGCCGGGACAGACCTTTTACGAGCAGTACTTC. The rearrangement joins TRBV5-8 to TRBJ2-7; 7 bases fit TRBD1. The V segment lost 1 base and the J segment 4 bases; nucleotides outside the gene matches: 8. There are 15 residues in the CDR3. Germline CDR1 and CDR2: SGHTS and YDEGEE.

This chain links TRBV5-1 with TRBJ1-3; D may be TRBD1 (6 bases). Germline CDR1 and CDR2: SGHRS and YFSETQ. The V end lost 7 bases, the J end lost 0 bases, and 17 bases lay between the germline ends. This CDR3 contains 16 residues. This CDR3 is CASAGDNGNSGNTIYF. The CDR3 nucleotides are TGCGCCAGCGCCGGGGACAACGGCAACTCTGGAAACACCATATATTTT.

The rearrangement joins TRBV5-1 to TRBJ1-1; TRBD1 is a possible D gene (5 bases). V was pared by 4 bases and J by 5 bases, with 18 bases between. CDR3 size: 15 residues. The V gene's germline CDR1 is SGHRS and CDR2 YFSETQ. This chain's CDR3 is CASSLTAIVSTEAFF. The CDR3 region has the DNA TGCGCCAGCAGCCTGACAGCCATTGTCTCTACTGAAGCTTTCTTT.

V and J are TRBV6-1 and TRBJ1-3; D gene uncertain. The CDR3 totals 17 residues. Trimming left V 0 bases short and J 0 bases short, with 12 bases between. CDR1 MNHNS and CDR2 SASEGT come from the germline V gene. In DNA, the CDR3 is TGTGCCAGCAGTGAAGCGCTTTGGGAGAACTCTGGAAACACCATATATTTT. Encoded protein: CASSEALWENSGNTIYF.

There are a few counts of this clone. The DNA of the CDR3 is TGTGCCGTCCAAGGGGTGGATCAGCCCCAGCATTTT. Residues: CAVQGVDQPQHF. The V and J genes are TRBV10-3 and TRBJ1-5; D may be TRBD1 (5 bases). Looked up from germline, CDR1 is ENHRY and CDR2 is SYGVKD. Trimming stripped 11 bases from V and 5 bases from J, with 13 bases between. This CDR3 has 12 amino acids.